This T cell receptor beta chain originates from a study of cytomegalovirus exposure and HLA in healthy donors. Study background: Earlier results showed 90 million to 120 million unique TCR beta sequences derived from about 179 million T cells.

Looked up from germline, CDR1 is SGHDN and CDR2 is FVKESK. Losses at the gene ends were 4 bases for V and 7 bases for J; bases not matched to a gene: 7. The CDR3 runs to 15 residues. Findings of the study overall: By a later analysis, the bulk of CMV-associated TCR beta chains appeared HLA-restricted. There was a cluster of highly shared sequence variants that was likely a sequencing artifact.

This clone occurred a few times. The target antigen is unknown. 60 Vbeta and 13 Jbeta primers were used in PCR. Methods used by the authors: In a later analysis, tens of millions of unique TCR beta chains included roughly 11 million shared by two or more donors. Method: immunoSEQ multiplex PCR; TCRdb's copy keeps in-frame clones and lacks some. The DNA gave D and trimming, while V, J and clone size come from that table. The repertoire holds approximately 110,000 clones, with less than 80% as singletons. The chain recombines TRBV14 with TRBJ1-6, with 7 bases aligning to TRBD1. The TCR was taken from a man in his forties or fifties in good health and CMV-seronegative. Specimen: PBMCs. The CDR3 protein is CASSPVDRVNSPLHF. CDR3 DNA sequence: TGTGCCAGCAGCCCGGTCGACAGGGTGAATTCACCCCTCCACTTT.